This entry lists 5 T cell receptor beta chains sequenced from one sample in a study of human T cells and chemical hapten exposure (dated by TCRdb to the early 2020s). The library was generated by RACE. The sequencing machine was a NextSeq 500. TCRdb's own reprocessing of the public reads used fastp at Q25 and MiXCR and kept productive beta chains. A single entry per CDR3 protein holds the most common genes and DNA from its merged rows. Across this sample there are about 84,000 distinct CDR3 sequences, with under 14% seen only once. The leading ten clones occupy over 3.5% of the sample. The label giving this sample's time point can be read as: patch test 3, about 24 weeks after DPC sensitization. The treatment or condition label of this sample denotes: therapeutic diphenylcyclopropenone sensitization with weekly scalp DPC. This specimen was whole blood, taken in connection with sensitization to the hapten diphenylcyclopropenone (DPC). These receptors all stem from a woman aged 45-60 years with alopecia areata. Some clones in this sample may be carry-over from other donors' samples.

This clonotype appeared many times. This chain uses TRBV6-2 or TRBV6-3 with TRBJ1-1; 9 nucleotides match TRBD1. Germline V lookup: CDR1 MNHEY, CDR2 SVGEGT. J gave up 11 bases and V 10 bases, and 11 bases lay outside the gene matches. The CDR3 totals 12 residues. The CDR3 nucleotides read TGTGCCACCTTGACAGGGGGTGGTGAGGCTTTCTTT. This codes for CATLTGGGEAFF.

Concerning this clonotype itself: A much larger clone lies one base from this, so it may be a read error. This chain connects TRBV11-3 to TRBJ1-1; D not certain. The germline CDR1 and CDR2 sequences are SGHNT and YENEEA. This CDR3 has 13 amino acids. This chain's CDR3 is CDSSLGGRAEAFF. The CDR3, as DNA: TGTGACAGCAGCTTAGGAGGGAGGGCTGAAGCTTTCTTT. Variable domain in full (rest from reference TRBV11-3 and TRBJ1-1): EAGVVQSPRYKIIEKKQPVAFWCNPISGHNTLYWYLQNLGQGPELLIRYENEEAVDDSQLPKDRFSAERLKGVDSTLKIQPAELGDSAVYLCDSSLGGRAEAFFGQGTRLTVV.

This clonotype was detected only once. Since a much larger clone is just one base distant, this may be a read error. The V and J genes are TRBV27 and TRBJ2-4, with a possible D match to TRBD1 (6 bases). CDR3 length: 15 amino acids. CDR1 and CDR2 from the germline V gene are MNHEY and SMNVEV (reference sequence). CDR3 loop: CASSPWTVAENIQYF. The CDR3, as DNA: TGTGCCAGCAGTCCCTGGACAGTAGCCGAAAACATTCAGTACTTC.

This clonotype turned up a few times. This chain connects TRBV20-1 to TRBJ1-2, with 9 bases that match TRBD1. The CDR3 loop spans 13 amino acids. The trim removed 0 bases at V and 7 bases at J, leaving 3 bases unmatched. Germline CDR1 reads DFQATT; CDR2 reads SNEGSKA (reference sequence). CDR3 DNA: TGCAGTGCTAGAGACTGGACAGGGGTTGGCTACACCTTC. Protein product: CSARDWTGVGYTF.

V usage is TRBV5-1 and J usage is TRBJ1-2; 9 bases are shared with TRBD1. Germline loops: CDR1 SGHRS, CDR2 YFSETQ. The CDR3 has 14 residues. The V gene end was trimmed by 4 bases and the J gene end by 5 bases; junction bases not matched to a gene: 6. CDR3 DNA sequence: TGCGCCAGCAGCATAAGGACAGGGGAGTATGGCTACACCTTC. Protein: CASSIRTGEYGYTF. The entire variable domain, with the rest obtained from reference TRBV5-1 and TRBJ1-2, is as follows: KAGVTQTPRYLIKTRGQQVTLSCSPISGHRSVSWYQQTPGQGLQFLFEYFSETQRNKGNFPGRFSGRQFSNSRSEMNVSTLELGDSALYLCASSIRTGEYGYTFGSGTRLTVV.